This entry lists 18 T cell receptor beta chains sequenced from one sample in a study of CD8 T cells in ankylosing spondylitis. Study findings and constraints: Within ankylosing spondylitis blood, a TCR beta motif made up of roughly eight highly homologous variants appeared to be characteristic.

TCRdb independently ran MiXCR on the 5' RACE reads; one entry per CDR3 protein. The table records about 510,000 distinct CDR3 sequences, about 5.7% of them present only once. Their specific antigens are unknown. The sample was blood, either unsorted or a sorted T cell fraction (not recorded which). The origin of the receptors is a male donor with ankylosing spondylitis.

Regarding this clonotype: Since a much larger clone is just one base distant, this may be a read error. V and J are TRBV14 and TRBJ2-5; D ambiguous. V was clipped by 8 bases and J by 7 bases, with 8 bases between them. CDR1 SGHDN and CDR2 FVKESK come from the germline V gene. The CDR3 sequence is 10 residues long. The CDR3 here is CASCYGTQYF. DNA of the CDR3: TGTGCCAGCTGCTATGGGACCCAGTACTTC.

This chain joins TRBV12-1 and TRBJ1-2; the table's D gene call, TRBD1, was not cross checked with the DNA. TRBV12-1 is shown as a pseudogene. This CDR3 is 13 amino acids long. CDR3 amino acids: CARSTGPVGGYTF. The CDR3 DNA is TGTGCCAGGAGCACCGGCCCCGTTGGTGGCTACACCTTC.

As for this clonotype: A read error may account for a junction end that differs from germline. This chain connects TRBV10-3 to TRBJ2-7; D ambiguous. Germline lookup yields CDR1 ENHRY and CDR2 SYGVKD. The CDR3 has 18 amino acids. Here the CDR3 reads CAFSPTLGLANAPYEQYF. In DNA, the CDR3 is TGTGCCTTCAGTCCCACGCTGGGGTTGGCAAACGCGCCCTACGAGCAGTACTTC.

This clonotype occurred many times. The chain uses TRBV4-3 and TRBJ2-1; D may be TRBD1 (6 bases). Trimming took off 1 base at V and 3 bases at J, with 22 bases between the two ends. Germline CDR1 and CDR2: LGHNA and YSLEER. The CDR3 is 19 residues long. In nucleotides, the CDR3 is TGCGCCAGCAGCCAAGTACGCTACAGGGACGGGCTGCTCTACAATGAGCAGTTCTTC. As protein: CASSQVRYRDGLLYNEQFF.

This clonotype showed up many times. The chain has TRBV12-3 or TRBV12-4 and TRBJ1-1; the match to TRBD1 covers 8 bases. The CDR3 runs 15 residues. The trim removed 6 bases at V and 3 bases at J, leaving 9 bases unmatched. Here the CDR3 DNA reads TGTGCCAGCAGGCGACGGACAGGGCAGGACACTGAAGCTTTCTTT. It codes for CASRRRTGQDTEAFF.

This clonotype was seen only a few times. CDR3 in amino acids: CASLKASNTGELFF. CDR3 DNA sequence: TGTGCCAGCCTGAAAGCTTCGAACACCGGGGAGCTGTTTTTT. V is TRBV7-6 and J is TRBJ2-2; D gene ambiguous. V lost 8 bases, J lost 0 bases, and 10 bases lay in between. The CDR3 runs to 14 residues. From germline, CDR1 is SGHVS and CDR2 FNYEAQ.

This clonotype was counted at least ten times. The CDR3 sequence is CSARLSGRTDTQYF. Written as DNA, the CDR3 is TGCAGTGCTAGACTGAGCGGACGCACAGATACGCAGTATTTT. The V call is TRBV20-1, the J call TRBJ2-3; D is perhaps TRBD2 (5 bases). Germline V gene data show CDR1 as DFQATT and CDR2 as SNEGSKA (reference sequence). The V gene lost 2 bases and the J gene lost 1 base, with 10 bases spanning the gap. The CDR3 spans 14 residues.

This clonotype was observed many times. The chain couples TRBV11-2 to TRBJ2-3; 8 nucleotides match TRBD2. CDR3 length: 18 amino acids. Germline lookup yields CDR1 SGHAT and CDR2 FQNNGV. The V and J ends lost 1 base and 1 base, in that order; junction bases with no gene match: 10. CDR3 coding DNA: TGTGCCAGCAGCTTAGGGTTTCGGCGGGGGGACCGCACAGATACGCAGTATTTT. It yields the protein CASSLGFRRGDRTDTQYF.

This clonotype has a count of ten or more. This sequence joins TRBV5-1 and TRBJ2-7; D is perhaps TRBD1 (5 bases). V was trimmed by 0 bases and J by 4 bases, leaving 14 bases between them. CDR1 and CDR2 (germline): SGHRS, YFSETQ. The CDR3 is made up of 15 amino acids. The CDR3 protein is CASSLATGGTYEQYF. The CDR3 nucleotides read TGCGCCAGCAGCTTGGCAACAGGTGGTACTTACGAGCAGTACTTC. The full variable domain, rest sourced from reference TRBV5-1 and TRBJ2-7, is KAGVTQTPRYLIKTRGQQVTLSCSPISGHRSVSWYQQTPGQGLQFLFEYFSETQRNKGNFPGRFSGRQFSNSRSEMNVSTLELGDSALYLCASSLATGGTYEQYFGPGTRLTVT.

This clonotype appeared many times. Relative to the germline gene, one junction end is altered; a read error may explain this. V gene TRBV7-7 combines with J gene TRBJ2-1; TRBD1 might be the D (5 bases). The CDR3 contains 15 residues. In germline, CDR1 is SSHAT, CDR2 FNYEAQ (reference sequence). CDR3 coding DNA: TGTGCTAGCAGCCCCAGGGCGGCTAGTTACAATGAGCAGTTCTTC. Protein: CASSPRAASYNEQFF.

This clonotype was observed a few times. This chain uses TRBV12-3 or TRBV12-4 with TRBJ1-1; maybe TRBD1 (6 bases). CDR3 length equals 14 residues. Deletions cut 5 bases from V and 1 base from J, with 11 bases between. As DNA, the CDR3 is TGTGCCAGCAGTCAGGGGATTCGGAACACTGAAGCTTTCTTT. Its translation: CASSQGIRNTEAFF.

In this sample, this clonotype turned up many times. The CDR3 region is CSAGRADNEQFF. CDR3 coding DNA: TGCAGCGCCGGGAGGGCCGACAATGAGCAGTTCTTC. The chain joins TRBV29-1 to TRBJ2-1; 8 nucleotides align to TRBD2. The CDR3 totals 12 residues. J gave up 5 bases and V 7 bases, and 4 bases lay outside the gene matches. The germline CDR1 and CDR2 sequences are SQVTM and ANQGSEA.

Many counts were recorded for this clonotype. The chain carries TRBV6-1 and TRBJ2-1; 9 positions match TRBD1. This CDR3 region has 16 residues. Losses at the gene ends were 5 bases for V and 2 bases for J; bases not matched to a gene: 7. CDR1 is MNHNS, CDR2 SASEGT, per germline. The CDR3 loop reads CASSIAGTGPYNEQFF. The CDR3 nucleotides are TGTGCCAGCAGTATCGCCGGGACAGGGCCCTACAATGAGCAGTTCTTC.

This clonotype was seen a handful of times. The chain combines TRBV14 with TRBJ2-7, with TRBD2 as a possible D gene (5 bases). V dropped 1 base and J dropped 1 base, with 14 bases sitting between them. The CDR3 spans 16 residues. CDR1 is SGHDN, CDR2 FVKESK, per germline. The CDR3 sequence is CASSQGDPGRSYEQYF. The CDR3 region has the DNA TGTGCCAGCAGCCAAGGTGATCCGGGAAGGTCCTACGAGCAGTACTTC.

This clonotype was counted many times. The CDR3 reads CASSLSGATNEKLFF. The CDR3 DNA follows: TGCGCCAGCAGCTTGAGTGGGGCAACTAATGAAAAACTGTTTTTT. The chain uses TRBV5-1 and TRBJ1-4; D is ambiguous. V lost 1 base and J 0 bases, leaving 7 bases between the germline ends. Germline CDR1 is SGHRS and CDR2 is YFSETQ. The CDR3 length is 15 residues.

This clonotype showed up many times. V usage is TRBV28 and J usage is TRBJ1-2, with D uncertain. The CDR3 runs 11 residues. Germline lookup yields CDR1 MDHEN and CDR2 SYDVKM. V lost 3 bases and J lost 3, with 2 bases in between. The CDR3 reads CASSFYYGYTF. The CDR3 DNA sequence: TGTGCCAGCAGTTTTTACTATGGCTACACCTTC.

This clonotype was picked up many times. V usage is TRBV7-2 and J usage is TRBJ1-5; D gene ambiguous. This CDR3 is 14 amino acids long. Germline CDR1 and CDR2: SGHTA and FQGNSA. V was shortened by 1 base and J by 6 bases, with 10 bases between the two germline ends. The chain's CDR3 is CASSLGVISQPQHF. CDR3 coding DNA: TGTGCCAGCAGCTTAGGAGTAATCAGTCAGCCCCAGCATTTT.

This clonotype was seen ten or more times. V usage is TRBV27 and J usage is TRBJ2-3, with 8 bases that match TRBD2. Germline CDR1 reads MNHEY; CDR2 reads SMNVEV (reference sequence). The CDR3 runs 15 residues. V was clipped by 3 bases and J by 6 bases; unmatched bases: 8. The CDR3 reads CASSLDLSGKDTQYF. The DNA for the CDR3 is TGTGCCAGCAGTTTGGACCTTAGCGGGAAGGATACGCAGTATTTT.